Sequencing of this T cell receptor beta chain was carried out in a study of response to subunit inactivated influenza vaccine. Findings of the study overall: Authors suggested each seasonal flu vaccination may recruit only limited numbers of new T cells.

TCRdb reprocessed the RT-PCR reads with MiXCR, giving one entry per CDR3 protein. The sample yields roughly 570,000 distinct CDR3 sequences, under 15% seen once. A note on this clonotype: Its antigen remains unknown.

This clonotype was obtained from a man aged 50 to 60 who received an inactivated influenza vaccine. Here the sequenced sample was PBMCs from blood, taken about 40 days after vaccination.

The DNA of the CDR3 is TGTGCCAGCAGTTTGGGACAGGGAAGGGTCCACATTCAGTACTTC. Its protein is CASSLGQGRVHIQYF. The J gene is TRBJ2-4, the V gene TRBV11-2, with 9 bases aligning to TRBD1. The CDR3 runs to 15 residues. J gave up 8 bases and V 6 bases, and 11 bases lay outside the gene matches. Per the germline V gene, CDR1 is SGHAT and CDR2 is FQNNGV. Using reference TRBV11-2 and TRBJ2-4 for the parts outside the CDR3, the full variable domain is EAGVAQSPRYKIIEKRQSVAFWCNPISGHATLYWYQQILGQGPKLLIQFQNNGVVDDSQLPKDRFSAERLKGVDSTLKIQPAKLEDSAVYLCASSLGQGRVHIQYFGAGTRLSVL.